These 20 T cell receptor beta chains were all obtained from the same sample, sequenced in a study of blood T cell repertoires in COVID-19. Produced via immunoSEQ multiplex PCR; TCRdb's table is partial and in-frame only. The table records about 170,000 clones, 65% to 85% of them present only once. Material: peripheral blood. Source of these receptors: a man in his 70s with active or convalescent COVID-19.

This clone was counted a few times. The genes are TRBV6-6 and TRBJ1-2; 8 bases align to TRBD1. The CDR3 loop spans 11 amino acids. From germline, CDR1 is MNHNY and CDR2 SVGAGI (reference sequence). The junction had 3 bases not matched to a gene; V was cut back by 7 bases and J by 8 bases. CDR3 bases: TGTGCCAGCACAGGGGGCTGGGGCTACACCTTC. Protein sequence: CASTGGWGYTF.

A few counts support this clone. This sequence joins TRBV5-1 and TRBJ1-1, with a tentative D call TRBD1 (5 bases). The CDR3 length is 13 residues. CDR1 and CDR2 (germline): SGHRS, YFSETQ. V lost 1 base to trimming and J lost 3 bases, with 7 bases between them. CDR3 DNA: TGCGCCAGCAGCTTGAAACAGGACACTGAAGCTTTCTTT. Translating gives CASSLKQDTEAFF.

This sequence joins TRBV7-2 and TRBJ2-5; 9 nucleotides match TRBD2. J gave up 5 bases and V 1 base, and 5 bases lay outside the gene matches. The CDR3 is 15 residues long. Germline values: CDR1 SGHTA, CDR2 FQGNSA. CDR3 in amino acids: CASSLGASGVETQYF. In DNA form, the CDR3 reads TGTGCCAGCAGCTTAGGGGCTAGCGGGGTCGAGACCCAGTACTTC.

V usage is TRBV12-3 or TRBV12-4 and J usage is TRBJ1-1; D may be TRBD1 (6 bases). The CDR3 covers 13 residues. Trimming removed 3 bases at V and 4 bases at J, with 9 bases between. DNA of the CDR3: TGTGCCAGCAGTTTGGGGGCTGGCACTGAAGCTTTCTTT. Encoded protein: CASSLGAGTEAFF.

The chain uses TRBV12-3 or TRBV12-4 and TRBJ1-3, with D possibly matching TRBD1 (6 bases). V was pared by 6 bases and J by 3 bases, with 9 bases between. There are 13 residues in the CDR3. The CDR3 protein is CASSSRGGNTIYF. In DNA, the CDR3 is TGTGCCAGCAGCTCCAGGGGTGGAAACACCATATATTTT.

This chain uses TRBV6-5 with TRBJ1-4, with D uncertain. CDR3 length: 16 amino acids. Trimming shortened V by 4 bases and J by 0 bases, and 12 bases separated the two germline ends. The V gene's germline CDR1 is MNHEY and CDR2 SVGAGI. The CDR3 region is CASSSTDSATNEKLFF. CDR3 nucleotides: TGTGCCAGCAGTTCTACGGACTCGGCAACTAATGAAAAACTGTTTTTT.

The J gene is TRBJ2-3, the V gene TRBV11-3; maybe TRBD2 (6 bases). This CDR3 is built from 15 residues. Deletions cut 4 bases from V and 0 bases from J, with 11 bases between. From germline, CDR1 is SGHNT and CDR2 YENEEA. CDR3 region: CASSSNGGSTDTQYF. DNA for the CDR3: TGTGCCAGCAGCTCGAACGGGGGTAGCACAGATACGCAGTATTTT. The whole variable domain, remainder taken from reference TRBV11-3 and TRBJ2-3, is EAGVVQSPRYKIIEKKQPVAFWCNPISGHNTLYWYLQNLGQGPELLIRYENEEAVDDSQLPKDRFSAERLKGVDSTLKIQPAELGDSAVYLCASSSNGGSTDTQYFGPGTRLTVL.

CDR3 DNA: TGTGCCAGCAGCGTAGGGGCTAGCGGGAGTGATGAGCAGTTCTTC. Protein: CASSVGASGSDEQFF. This chain connects TRBV9 to TRBJ2-1, with TRBD2 matching 10 bases. The V and J ends lost 0 bases and 8 bases, in that order; junction bases with no gene match: 5. Germline CDR1 reads SGDLS; CDR2 reads YYNGEE. CDR3 length equals 15 residues.

The V gene is TRBV9, the J gene TRBJ2-2; the match to TRBD1 covers 7 bases. This CDR3 contains 16 residues. V lost 0 bases to trimming and J lost 6 bases; unmatched junction nucleotides: 8. Germline values: CDR1 SGDLS, CDR2 YYNGEE. The CDR3 loop reads CASSVVAGGMAGELFF. The CDR3 nucleotides are TGTGCCAGCAGCGTAGTGGCAGGGGGAATGGCCGGGGAGCTGTTTTTT.

The chain has TRBV14 and TRBJ1-4, with D unresolved. With 4 bases removed from V and 0 bases from J, the gap between germline ends came to 9 bases. Germline V gene sequence: CDR1 SGHDN, CDR2 FVKESK. CDR3 length: 15 residues. The CDR3 DNA reads TGTGCCAGCAGCCCCCCCTTTGCAACTAATGAAAAACTGTTTTTT. The encoded protein is CASSPPFATNEKLFF.

The chain links TRBV15 to TRBJ1-2; 10 bases line up with TRBD1. Unmatched junction bases numbered 6, after V lost 7 bases and J lost 4 bases. The CDR3 has 14 amino acids. Germline CDR1 LNHNV, CDR2 YYDKDF (reference sequence). The CDR3 coding sequence is TGTGCCACCAACCCGGGACAGGGGCCCTATGGCTACACCTTC. Its translation: CATNPGQGPYGYTF.

This clone was seen more than once but under ten times. The rearrangement uses TRBV14 and TRBJ2-7; TRBD1 aligns across 7 bases. CDR1 and CDR2 from the germline V gene are SGHDN and FVKESK. Trimming at V came to 0 bases and at J to 2 bases, leaving 7 bases not matched to a gene. The CDR3 loop spans 16 amino acids. CDR3 protein: CASSQDIGQATYEQYF. CDR3 in DNA: TGTGCCAGCAGCCAAGATATCGGACAGGCGACCTACGAGCAGTACTTC.

The rearrangement joins TRBV9 to TRBJ1-5; tentatively, D is TRBD1 (6 bases). Trimming took 0 bases from V and 8 from J, leaving 15 bases between them. The V gene's germline CDR1 is SGDLS and CDR2 YYNGEE. This CDR3 has 15 residues. The CDR3, as DNA: TGTGCCAGCAGCGTAGGACAGGCGCAGGTTGAGCCCCAGCATTTT. Amino acid sequence: CASSVGQAQVEPQHF. Full variable domain (outside the CDR3, taken from reference TRBV9 and TRBJ1-5): DSGVTQTPKHLITATGQRVTLRCSPRSGDLSVYWYQQSLDQGLQFLIQYYNGEERAKGNILERFSAQQFPDLHSELNLSSLELGDSALYFCASSVGQAQVEPQHFGDGTRLSIL.

V and J are TRBV10-3 and TRBJ1-1, with 7 bases that match TRBD1. This CDR3 is built from 15 residues. Germline values: CDR1 ENHRY, CDR2 SYGVKD. The junction had 4 bases not matched to a gene; V was cut back by 3 bases and J by 0 bases. CDR3 sequence reads: CAISEEGAMNTEAFF. Written as DNA, the CDR3 is TGTGCCATCAGTGAAGAGGGGGCAATGAACACTGAAGCTTTCTTT.

The chain couples TRBV2 to TRBJ2-3; 7 bases match TRBD1. The CDR3 contains 14 residues. The V gene's germline CDR1 is SNHLY and CDR2 FYNNEI. V shed 6 bases, J shed 0 bases, and the junction held 3 bases outside the gene matches. DNA for the CDR3: TGTGCCAGCAGGGGACAGACTAGCACAGATACGCAGTATTTT. As protein: CASRGQTSTDTQYF.

CDR3 sequence (DNA): TGTGCCAGCAGCCGACAGACAAGCTATAATTCACCCCTCCACTTT. Translated, it gives CASSRQTSYNSPLHF. This chain links TRBV9 with TRBJ1-6; D might be TRBD1 (5 bases). The CDR3 has 15 residues. With 4 bases removed from V and 3 bases from J, the gap between germline ends came to 11 bases. The germline gives CDR1 SGDLS, CDR2 YYNGEE.

V and J are TRBV6-5 and TRBJ1-6, with 7 positions matching TRBD1. This CDR3 is 14 amino acids long. V was clipped by 4 bases and J by 9 bases; unmatched bases: 6. Germline CDR1 reads MNHEY; CDR2 reads SVGAGI. The CDR3 here is CASSSDRAGSPLHF. As DNA, the CDR3 is TGTGCCAGCAGTTCCGACAGGGCGGGTTCACCCCTCCACTTT.

The V gene is TRBV20-1, the J gene TRBJ2-3; a weak D match, TRBD2 (5 bases). Germline V lookup: CDR1 DFQATT, CDR2 SNEGSKA (reference sequence). This CDR3 spans 11 amino acids. Trimming pared 7 bases from V and 7 bases from J, leaving 12 bases between. CDR3 DNA sequence: TGCAGTGGACTGCCCGGGAATACGCAGTATTTT. It encodes CSGLPGNTQYF.

This chain joins TRBV29-1 and TRBJ2-5; TRBD2 matches at 9 bases. Germline CDR1 reads SQVTM; CDR2 reads ANQGSEA. Trimming took 3 bases from V and 5 from J; bases not matched to a gene: 4. This CDR3 has 13 amino acids. The CDR3 bases are TGCAGCGTTGAGGGGACTAGCAGGGAGACCCAGTACTTC. It encodes CSVEGTSRETQYF.

The chain links TRBV7-8 to TRBJ1-2; D not resolved. The CDR3 consists of 15 residues. Per germline, CDR1 SGHVS and CDR2 FQNEAQ. V was shortened by 2 bases and J by 0 bases, with 10 bases between the two germline ends. The CDR3 region is CASSLLPSTNYGYTF. The CDR3 DNA reads as TGTGCCAGCAGCTTATTACCCTCTACTAACTATGGCTACACCTTC.